These 23 T cell receptor beta chains were sequenced from one sample in a study of cytomegalovirus exposure and HLA in healthy donors. The primer mix had 60 Vbeta and 13 Jbeta primers. This table comes from immunoSEQ multiplex PCR, and its TCRdb copy is limited to in-frame clones, with some not included. The sample consists of more than 35,000 clones, more than 50% of them appearing once. Sequencing input: PBMCs. These receptors came from a woman in her thirties or forties in good health and CMV-seropositive.

The table lists this clone with a few counts. The chain couples TRBV5-4 to TRBJ2-7; a possible D gene is TRBD1 (6 bases). CDR1 is SGHNT and CDR2 is YYREEE in the germline V gene (reference sequence). The V end lost 3 bases, the J end lost 0 bases, and 16 bases lay between the germline ends. This CDR3 has 16 amino acids. CDR3: CASSSKGGSRSYEQYF. In DNA form, the CDR3 reads TGTGCCAGCAGCTCGAAAGGGGGATCTCGCTCCTACGAGCAGTACTTC.

By sample share, this clone is medium-sized. The J gene is TRBJ2-3, the V gene TRBV7-8; D gene unclear. CDR1 is SGHVS and CDR2 is FQNEAQ in the germline V gene. The germline V and J ends were trimmed by 1 base and 0 bases, with 8 bases remaining between them. CDR3 size: 15 residues. The CDR3 reads CASSLGAVSTDTQYF. The CDR3 DNA reads as TGTGCCAGCAGCTTAGGGGCAGTTAGCACAGATACGCAGTATTTT.

The chain joins TRBV7-2 to TRBJ1-3, with 8 nucleotides matching TRBD1. The V gene end was trimmed by 11 bases and the J gene end by 0 bases; junction bases not matched to a gene: 9. The CDR3 covers 15 residues. From germline, CDR1 is SGHTA and CDR2 FQGNSA. This CDR3 is CAANRDRGSGNTIYF. CDR3 nucleotides: TGTGCCGCCAACAGAGACAGGGGCTCTGGAAACACCATATATTTT. The full variable domain, in which reference TRBV7-2 and TRBJ1-3 provide the parts outside the CDR3, is GAGVSQSPSNKVTEKGKDVELRCDPISGHTALYWYRQSLGQGLEFLIYFQGNSAPDKSGLPSDRFSAERTGGSVSTLTIQRTQQEDSAVYLCAANRDRGSGNTIYFGEGSWLTVV.

This sequence joins TRBV27 and TRBJ2-7; no clear D gene. Trimming removed 2 bases from V and 5 bases from J, with 7 bases in between. The CDR3 totals 12 residues. CDR1 is MNHEY, CDR2 SMNVEV, per germline (reference sequence). The CDR3 sequence is CASSLNLHEQYF. CDR3 coding DNA: TGTGCCAGCAGTTTAAATCTCCACGAGCAGTACTTC.

The chain has TRBV7-9 and TRBJ2-1, with 12 bases aligning to TRBD2. V was pared by 8 bases and J by 0 bases, with 11 bases of the junction left unmatched. The CDR3 spans 18 residues. From germline, CDR1 is SEHNR and CDR2 FQNEAQ (reference sequence). The CDR3 DNA is TGTGCCAGCCGGGGACTAGCGGGCTCAATTAGCTCCTACAATGAGCAGTTCTTC. Translated, it gives CASRGLAGSISSYNEQFF.

J is TRBJ1-2 and V is TRBV21-1; the listed D gene, TRBD1, was not tested against the DNA. TRBV21-1 counts as a pseudogene. This CDR3 contains 12 residues. CDR3 sequence: CASHRVNYGYTF. The CDR3 bases are TGTGCCAGTCACAGGGTAAACTATGGCTACACCTTC.

The V call is TRBV7-8, the J call TRBJ2-1, with 7 bases identical to TRBD2. With V trimmed by 1 base and J by 8 bases, 14 bases remained unmatched. The CDR3 has 17 amino acids. The V gene's germline CDR1 is SGHVS and CDR2 FQNEAQ. DNA of the CDR3: TGTGCCAGCAGCTTAGAATCGGTCGGGGGGATTTATCATGAGCAGTTCTTC. This gives the protein CASSLESVGGIYHEQFF.

This chain links TRBV4-2 with TRBJ2-7; 8 positions agree with TRBD2. The CDR3 loop spans 15 amino acids. With V trimmed by 2 bases and J by 3 bases, 6 bases remained unmatched. Germline CDR1 reads LGHNA; CDR2 reads YNFKEQ. CDR3 DNA: TGTGCCAGCAGCCAAAACGGGGGGGCCAACTACGAGCAGTACTTC. Translated, it gives CASSQNGGANYEQYF.

The chain employs TRBV30 and TRBJ2-7; 8 nucleotides match TRBD2. V was clipped by 3 bases and J by 3 bases; unmatched bases: 7. Germline lookup yields CDR1 GTSNPN and CDR2 SVGIG (reference sequence). The CDR3 is 14 amino acids. CDR3 sequence (DNA): TGTGCCTGGAGCGCGGGGGGTGGGGGCTACGAGCAGTACTTC. It specifies CAWSAGGGGYEQYF.

The gene calls are TRBV10-2 and TRBJ2-7; D gene unclear. CDR1 is WSHSY and CDR2 is SAAADI in the germline V gene. CDR3 length: 12 amino acids. Trimming left V 6 bases short and J 0 bases short, with 6 bases between. In DNA, the CDR3 is TGCGCCAGCAGAGACAACTCCTACGAGCAGTACTTC. Translating gives CASRDNSYEQYF.

The chain links TRBV29-1 to TRBJ1-2; D perhaps matches TRBD1 (6 bases). The V end lost 4 bases, the J end lost 4 bases, and 13 bases lay between the germline ends. The CDR3 totals 13 residues. Germline V lookup: CDR1 SQVTM, CDR2 ANQGSEA. In DNA, the CDR3 is TGCAGCGTTGGAGGGTTGGGGGCCTATGGCTACACCTTC. This sequence encodes CSVGGLGAYGYTF. The variable domain in full, with the rest retrieved from reference TRBV29-1 and TRBJ1-2, is SAVISQKPSRDICQRGTSLTIQCQVDSQVTMMFWYRQQPGQSLTLIATANQGSEATYESGFVIDKFPISRPNLTFSTLTVSNMSPEDSSIYLCSVGGLGAYGYTFGSGTRLTVV.

V gene TRBV5-1 combines with J gene TRBJ2-5; TRBD1 might be the D (6 bases). The CDR3 is made up of 14 amino acids. V lost 4 bases to trimming and J lost 1 base, with 11 bases between them. The germline gives CDR1 SGHRS, CDR2 YFSETQ. The CDR3 sequence: CASSRGTSQETQYF. DNA of the CDR3: TGCGCCAGCAGCCGAGGGACAAGCCAAGAGACCCAGTACTTC.

This clone was seen a few times. The rearrangement uses TRBV4-3 and TRBJ1-2, with D possibly being TRBD1 (6 bases). The V end was cut by 5 bases, the J end by 4 bases, with 29 bases between. Germline CDR1 is LGHNA and CDR2 is YSLEER. The CDR3 totals 19 residues. The CDR3 loop reads CASSSPPAGSQQGAYGYTF. The DNA of the CDR3 is TGCGCCAGCAGCTCTCCCCCGGCCGGCTCTCAACAGGGTGCCTATGGCTACACCTTC.

The chain employs TRBV5-1 and TRBJ1-1, with 9 nucleotides matching TRBD1. The CDR3 spans 14 residues. The V gene's germline CDR1 is SGHRS and CDR2 YFSETQ. V lost 4 bases to trimming and J lost 8 bases; unmatched junction nucleotides: 9. The CDR3 loop reads CASSRGDRAEEAFF. In DNA, the CDR3 is TGCGCCAGCAGCAGGGGGGACAGGGCGGAAGAAGCTTTCTTT.

This chain links TRBV29-1 with TRBJ2-1, with a tentative D call TRBD2 (7 bases). Germline values: CDR1 SQVTM, CDR2 ANQGSEA. The V end was cut by 3 bases, the J end by 4 bases, with 16 bases between. The CDR3 contains 15 residues. CDR3 DNA sequence: TGCAGCGTTGAGGGGGGCGGGGGACCTTACAATGAGCAGTTCTTC. It yields the protein CSVEGGGGPYNEQFF.

This clone was counted a few times. The chain recombines TRBV10-2 with TRBJ2-3; 8 nucleotides line up with TRBD1. This CDR3 region has 15 residues. J gave up 0 bases and V 11 bases, and 10 bases lay outside the gene matches. CDR1 and CDR2 from the germline V gene are WSHSY and SAAADI. Written as DNA, the CDR3 is TGCGCCGACAGCGCGACAGGGGCTAGCACAGATACGCAGTATTTT. The encoded protein is CADSATGASTDTQYF.

The chain is built from TRBV7-9 and TRBJ1-2, with TRBD1 matching 11 bases. CDR1 and CDR2 from the germline V gene are SEHNR and FQNEAQ (reference sequence). The CDR3 sequence is 14 residues long. J was trimmed by 6 bases and V by 0 bases; bases with no gene match: 0. CDR3 region: CASSLADRGHGYTF. The CDR3, as DNA: TGTGCCAGCAGCTTAGCGGACAGGGGGCATGGCTACACCTTC. The full variable domain, in which reference TRBV7-9 and TRBJ1-2 provide the parts outside the CDR3, is DTGVSQNPRHKITKRGQNVTFRCDPISEHNRLYWYRQTLGQGPEFLTYFQNEAQLEKSRLLSDRFSAERPKGSFSTLEIQRTEQGDSAMYLCASSLADRGHGYTFGSGTRLTVV.

This clone occurred once. V gene TRBV5-1 combines with J gene TRBJ2-7, with 10 bases identical to TRBD1. Germline CDR1 is SGHRS and CDR2 is YFSETQ. Trimming removed 3 bases from V and 5 bases from J; junction bases left unmatched: 5. The CDR3 totals 14 residues. The CDR3 nucleotides are TGCGCCAGCAGCTCAGGACAGGGGGAGCACGAGCAGTACTTC. This codes for CASSSGQGEHEQYF. The full variable domain, with the rest looked up from reference TRBV5-1 and TRBJ2-7, is KAGVTQTPRYLIKTRGQQVTLSCSPISGHRSVSWYQQTPGQGLQFLFEYFSETQRNKGNFPGRFSGRQFSNSRSEMNVSTLELGDSALYLCASSSGQGEHEQYFGPGTRLTVT.

The chain has TRBV5-6 and TRBJ2-1; tentative D call: TRBD2 (6 bases). CDR3 length equals 12 residues. Trimming cost V 4 bases and J 8 bases, with 10 bases left between them. Germline-derived CDR1 and CDR2 are SGHDT and YYEEEE. The CDR3 nucleotides read TGTGCCAGCAGCCCCTGGGGGGATGAGCAGTTCTTC. Translation gives CASSPWGDEQFF.

This clone has only one observation. The chain carries TRBV28 and TRBJ2-7; 8 nucleotides align to TRBD1. CDR1 and CDR2 from the germline V gene are MDHEN and SYDVKM. With V trimmed by 7 bases and J by 4 bases, 6 bases remained unmatched. This CDR3 has 13 residues. CDR3 sequence: CASKATGAYEQYF. The CDR3 DNA reads TGTGCCAGCAAGGCGACAGGGGCGTACGAGCAGTACTTC.

In this sample, this clone turned up once. This rearrangement joins TRBV5-1 to TRBJ1-4, with 8 bases matching TRBD1. Germline CDR1 reads SGHRS; CDR2 reads YFSETQ. V lost 0 bases to trimming and J lost 3 bases; unmatched junction nucleotides: 4. The CDR3 totals 16 residues. CDR3 bases: TGCGCCAGCAGCTTGGAAGGGACAGGACCTAATGAAAAACTGTTTTTT. This gives the protein CASSLEGTGPNEKLFF.

J is TRBJ1-4 and V is TRBV6-6; D uncertain. Germline V CDR1 and CDR2: MNHNY, SVGAGI (reference sequence). Trimming pared 6 bases from V and 2 bases from J, leaving 13 bases between. The CDR3 is 15 residues long. CDR3 in amino acids: CASSLGGSTNEKLFF. In nucleotides, the CDR3 is TGTGCCAGCAGCCTCGGTGGGAGTACTAATGAAAAACTGTTTTTT.

The V gene is TRBV29-1, the J gene TRBJ1-6; 8 bases fit TRBD1. With V trimmed by 4 bases and J by 10 bases, 6 bases remained unmatched. This CDR3 region has 13 residues. The germline V gene encodes CDR1 SQVTM and CDR2 ANQGSEA. The CDR3 is CSVADRVGSPLHF. In nucleotides, the CDR3 is TGCAGCGTTGCGGACAGGGTTGGCTCACCCCTCCACTTT.